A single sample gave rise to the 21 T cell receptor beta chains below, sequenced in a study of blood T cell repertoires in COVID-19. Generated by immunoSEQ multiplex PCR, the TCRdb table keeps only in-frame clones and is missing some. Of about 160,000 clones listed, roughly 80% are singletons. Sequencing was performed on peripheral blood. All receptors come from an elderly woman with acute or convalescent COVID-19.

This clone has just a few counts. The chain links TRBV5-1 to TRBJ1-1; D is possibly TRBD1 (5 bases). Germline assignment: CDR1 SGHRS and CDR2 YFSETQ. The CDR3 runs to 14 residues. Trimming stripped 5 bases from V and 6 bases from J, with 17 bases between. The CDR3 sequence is CASSVDPGIAEAFF. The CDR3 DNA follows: TGCGCCAGCAGTGTCGATCCAGGGATAGCTGAAGCTTTCTTT.

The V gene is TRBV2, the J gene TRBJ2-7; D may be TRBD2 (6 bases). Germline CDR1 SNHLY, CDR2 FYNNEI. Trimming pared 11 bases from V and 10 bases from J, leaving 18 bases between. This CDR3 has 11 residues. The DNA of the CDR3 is TGTGCCGGGGGTCTCGGCGGGATCCAGTACTTC. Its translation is CAGGLGGIQYF.

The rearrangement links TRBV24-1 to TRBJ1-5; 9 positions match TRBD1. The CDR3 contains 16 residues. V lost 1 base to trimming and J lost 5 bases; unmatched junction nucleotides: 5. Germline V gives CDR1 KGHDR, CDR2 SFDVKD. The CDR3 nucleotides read TGTGCCACCAGTGATTTATGGGACAGGGTCGATCAGCCCCAGCATTTT. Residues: CATSDLWDRVDQPQHF.

The DNA of the CDR3 is TGTGCCAGCAGCTTGAAGGGGGACTACGCTCAGTACTTC. The encoded protein is CASSLKGDYAQYF. This chain links TRBV5-4 with TRBJ2-7; the D gene is possibly TRBD2 (7 bases). The CDR3 contains 13 residues. The germline gives CDR1 SGHNT, CDR2 YYREEE (reference sequence). The V end lost 1 base, the J end lost 10 bases, and 15 bases lay between the germline ends.

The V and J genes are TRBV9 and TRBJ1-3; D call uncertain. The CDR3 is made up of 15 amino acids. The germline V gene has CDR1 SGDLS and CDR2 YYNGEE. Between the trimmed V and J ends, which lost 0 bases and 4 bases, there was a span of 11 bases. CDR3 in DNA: TGTGCCAGCAGCGTAGCCCCGGTCCTAGGAAACACCATATATTTT. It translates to CASSVAPVLGNTIYF.

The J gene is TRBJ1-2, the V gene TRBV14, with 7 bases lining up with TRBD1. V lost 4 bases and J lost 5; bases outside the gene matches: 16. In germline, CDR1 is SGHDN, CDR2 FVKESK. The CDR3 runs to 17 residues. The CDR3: CASSPGQVQYLRYGYTF. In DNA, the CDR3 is TGTGCCAGCAGCCCAGGACAGGTCCAGTACCTGAGGTATGGCTACACCTTC.

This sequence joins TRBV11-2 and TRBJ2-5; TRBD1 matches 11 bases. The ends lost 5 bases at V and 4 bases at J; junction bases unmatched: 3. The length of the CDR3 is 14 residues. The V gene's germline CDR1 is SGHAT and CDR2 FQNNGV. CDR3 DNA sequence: TGTGCCAGCAGCCCCGGGACAGGGGGAGAGACCCAGTACTTC. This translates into CASSPGTGGETQYF.

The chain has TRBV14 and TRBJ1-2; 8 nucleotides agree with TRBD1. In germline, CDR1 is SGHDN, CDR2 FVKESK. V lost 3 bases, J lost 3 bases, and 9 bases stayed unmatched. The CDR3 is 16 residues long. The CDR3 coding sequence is TGTGCCAGCAGCCAGGGGACAGGCCTGAGCCACTATGGCTACACCTTC. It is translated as CASSQGTGLSHYGYTF.

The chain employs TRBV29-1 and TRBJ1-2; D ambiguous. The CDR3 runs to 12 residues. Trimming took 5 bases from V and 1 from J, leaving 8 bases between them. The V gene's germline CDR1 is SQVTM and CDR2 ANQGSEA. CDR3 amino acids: CSVRVRNYGYTF. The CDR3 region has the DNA TGCAGCGTTCGTGTCCGTAACTATGGCTACACCTTC. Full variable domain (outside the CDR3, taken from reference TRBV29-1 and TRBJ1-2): SAVISQKPSRDICQRGTSLTIQCQVDSQVTMMFWYRQQPGQSLTLIATANQGSEATYESGFVIDKFPISRPNLTFSTLTVSNMSPEDSSIYLCSVRVRNYGYTFGSGTRLTVV.

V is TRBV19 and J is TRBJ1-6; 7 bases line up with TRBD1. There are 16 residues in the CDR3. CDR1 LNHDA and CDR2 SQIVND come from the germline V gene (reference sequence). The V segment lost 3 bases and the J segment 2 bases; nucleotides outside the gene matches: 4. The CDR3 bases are TGTGCCAGTAGTATGACAGGGAACGCCTATAATTCACCCCTCCACTTT. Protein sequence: CASSMTGNAYNSPLHF.

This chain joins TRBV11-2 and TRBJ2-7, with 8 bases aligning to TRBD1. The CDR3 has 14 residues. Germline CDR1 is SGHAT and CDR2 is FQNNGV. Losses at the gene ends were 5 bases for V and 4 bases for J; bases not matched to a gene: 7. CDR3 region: CASSLRDRRYEQYF. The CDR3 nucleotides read TGTGCCAGCAGCCTCCGGGACAGGAGATACGAGCAGTACTTC.

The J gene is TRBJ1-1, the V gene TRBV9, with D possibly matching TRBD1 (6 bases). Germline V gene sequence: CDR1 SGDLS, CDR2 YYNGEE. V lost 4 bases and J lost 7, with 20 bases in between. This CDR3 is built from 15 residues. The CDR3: CASSFQDSPAGEAFF. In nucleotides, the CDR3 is TGTGCCAGCAGCTTTCAGGACAGCCCGGCAGGTGAAGCTTTCTTT. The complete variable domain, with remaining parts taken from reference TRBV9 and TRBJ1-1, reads DSGVTQTPKHLITATGQRVTLRCSPRSGDLSVYWYQQSLDQGLQFLIQYYNGEERAKGNILERFSAQQFPDLHSELNLSSLELGDSALYFCASSFQDSPAGEAFFGQGTRLTVV.

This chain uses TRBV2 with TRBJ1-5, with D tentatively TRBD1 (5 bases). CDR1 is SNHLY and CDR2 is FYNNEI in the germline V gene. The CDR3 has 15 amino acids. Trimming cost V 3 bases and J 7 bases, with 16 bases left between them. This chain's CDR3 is CASSDAGRSGQPQHF. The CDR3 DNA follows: TGTGCCAGCAGTGATGCAGGGCGGTCGGGCCAGCCCCAGCATTTT. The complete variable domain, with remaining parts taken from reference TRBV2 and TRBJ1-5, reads EPEVTQTPSHQVTQMGQEVILRCVPISNHLYFYWYRQILGQKVEFLVSFYNNEISEKSEIFDDQFSVERPDGSNFTLKIRSTKLEDSAMYFCASSDAGRSGQPQHFGDGTRLSIL.

CDR3 bases: TGTGCCAGCAGTCATTTTGGGCCCGGGACAGGTTCCTACGAGCAGTACTTC. Translated, it gives CASSHFGPGTGSYEQYF. This chain connects TRBV28 to TRBJ2-7; 8 bases are a match to TRBD1. J gave up 1 base and V 5 bases, and 13 bases lay outside the gene matches. Germline V gene sequence: CDR1 MDHEN, CDR2 SYDVKM. The CDR3 sequence is 17 residues long.

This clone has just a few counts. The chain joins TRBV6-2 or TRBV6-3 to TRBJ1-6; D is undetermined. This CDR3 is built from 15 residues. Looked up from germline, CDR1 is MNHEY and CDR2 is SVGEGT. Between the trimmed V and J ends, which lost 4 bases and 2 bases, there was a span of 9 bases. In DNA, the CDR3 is TGTGCCAGCAGTTCGAGACAAGCCTATAATTCACCCCTCCACTTT. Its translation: CASSSRQAYNSPLHF.

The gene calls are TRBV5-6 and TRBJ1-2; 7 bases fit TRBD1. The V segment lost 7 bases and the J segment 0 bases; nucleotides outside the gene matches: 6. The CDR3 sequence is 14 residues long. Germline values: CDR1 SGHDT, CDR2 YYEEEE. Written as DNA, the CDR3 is TGTGCCAGCCTGCGCAGGGGGACTAACTATGGCTACACCTTC. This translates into CASLRRGTNYGYTF.

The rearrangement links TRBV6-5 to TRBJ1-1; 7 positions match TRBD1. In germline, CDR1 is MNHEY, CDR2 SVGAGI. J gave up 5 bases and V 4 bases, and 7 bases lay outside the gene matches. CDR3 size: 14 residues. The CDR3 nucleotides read TGTGCCAGCAGTTTGGACAGGCGAGGGACTGAAGCTTTCTTT. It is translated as CASSLDRRGTEAFF.

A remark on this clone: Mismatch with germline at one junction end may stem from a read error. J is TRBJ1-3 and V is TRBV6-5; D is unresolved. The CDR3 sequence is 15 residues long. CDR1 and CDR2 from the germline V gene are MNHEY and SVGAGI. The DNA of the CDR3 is TGTGCCAGCAGTGACTCCTTTGGCCCTGGAAACACCATATATTTT. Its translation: CASSDSFGPGNTIYF.

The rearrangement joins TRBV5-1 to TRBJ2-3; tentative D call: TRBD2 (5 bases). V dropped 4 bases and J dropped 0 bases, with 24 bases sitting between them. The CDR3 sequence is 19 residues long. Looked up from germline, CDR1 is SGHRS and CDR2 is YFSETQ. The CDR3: CASSQPQDFGLSSTDTQYF. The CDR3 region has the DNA TGCGCCAGCAGCCAGCCTCAGGACTTCGGCCTCTCTAGCACAGATACGCAGTATTTT.

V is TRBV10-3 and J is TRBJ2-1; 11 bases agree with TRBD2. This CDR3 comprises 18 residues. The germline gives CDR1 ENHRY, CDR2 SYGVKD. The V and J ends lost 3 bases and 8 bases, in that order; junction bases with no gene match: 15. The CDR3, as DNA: TGTGCCATCAGTGAAGTAGCGGGAGGGAGCCGTGGGTGGGATGAGCAGTTCTTC. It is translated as CAISEVAGGSRGWDEQFF.

This CDR3 reads CASGLLRGREQFF. The CDR3 bases are TGTGCTAGTGGTTTGCTCCGGGGGAGGGAGCAGTTCTTC. The V call is TRBV12-5, the J call TRBJ2-1; a weak D match, TRBD2 (6 bases). V lost 2 bases, J lost 10 bases, and 12 bases lay in between. The V gene's germline CDR1 is LGHNT and CDR2 FRNRAP. This CDR3 spans 13 amino acids.